The sequence of this T cell receptor (beta chain) was determined in a study of spatial heterogeneity in lung cancer. This clonotype appeared many times. The target antigen is unknown. The sample's time point: sample taken at primary tumor resection. Sequencing of whole RNA from tumor, nontumor lung or frozen PBMC involved no sorting. A single record per CDR3 protein comes from TCRdb applying MiXCR to the 5' RACE reads. The sample lists 8,000 to 9,500 distinct CDR3 sequences, approximately 6.8% occurring once. This CDR3 contains 13 residues. Trimming took 2 bases from V and 4 from J, leaving 8 bases between them. Germline-derived CDR1 and CDR2 are SGHVS and FQNEAQ. Whole-study findings and limits: Expanded intratumoral alpha and beta TCR counts tracked tumor mutation counts. As ubiquitous and regional nonsynonymous mutations varied, counts of ubiquitous and regional expanded TCRs tracked them, respectively.

The sequence derives from a male donor with early-stage non-small cell lung cancer. Specimen: lung tumor tissue, collected at surgery. The J gene is TRBJ2-5, the V gene TRBV7-8; D is ambiguous. The DNA for the CDR3 is TGTGCCAGCAGCTTACAAGGAAGAGAGACCCAGTACTTC. Translation gives CASSLQGRETQYF.